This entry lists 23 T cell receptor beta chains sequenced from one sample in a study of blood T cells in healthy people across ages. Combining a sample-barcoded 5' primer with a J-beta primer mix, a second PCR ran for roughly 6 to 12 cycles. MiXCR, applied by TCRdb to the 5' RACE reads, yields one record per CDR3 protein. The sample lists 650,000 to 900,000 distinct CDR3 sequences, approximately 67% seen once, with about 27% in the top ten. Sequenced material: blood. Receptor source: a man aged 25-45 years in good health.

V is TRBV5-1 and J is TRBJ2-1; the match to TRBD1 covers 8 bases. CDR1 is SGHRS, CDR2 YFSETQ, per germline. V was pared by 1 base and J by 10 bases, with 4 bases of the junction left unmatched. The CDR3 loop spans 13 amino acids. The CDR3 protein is CASSLLGTGEQFF. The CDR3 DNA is TGCGCCAGCAGCTTGTTGGGGACAGGAGAGCAGTTCTTC.

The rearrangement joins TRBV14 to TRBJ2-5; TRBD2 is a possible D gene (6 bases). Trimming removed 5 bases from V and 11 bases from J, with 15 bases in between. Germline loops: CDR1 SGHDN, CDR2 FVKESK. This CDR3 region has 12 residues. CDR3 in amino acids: CASSRVGGKQYF. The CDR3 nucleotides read TGTGCCAGCAGCAGAGTCGGGGGTAAGCAGTACTTC.

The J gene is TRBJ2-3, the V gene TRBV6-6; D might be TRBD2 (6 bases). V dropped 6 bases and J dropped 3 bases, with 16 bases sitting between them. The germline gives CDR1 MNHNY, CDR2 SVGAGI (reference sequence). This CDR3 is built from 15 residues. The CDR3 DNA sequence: TGTGCCAGCAGCCCCGTGGGCGGGACTACAGATACGCAGTATTTT. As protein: CASSPVGGTTDTQYF.

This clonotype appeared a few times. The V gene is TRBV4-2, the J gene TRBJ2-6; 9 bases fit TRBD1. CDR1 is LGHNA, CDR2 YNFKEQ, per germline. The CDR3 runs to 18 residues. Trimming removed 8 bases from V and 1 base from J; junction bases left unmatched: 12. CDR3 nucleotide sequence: TGTGCCAGCTCTCGGGACAGGGACTCTCGTTCTGGGGCCAACGTCCTGACTTTC. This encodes CASSRDRDSRSGANVLTF.

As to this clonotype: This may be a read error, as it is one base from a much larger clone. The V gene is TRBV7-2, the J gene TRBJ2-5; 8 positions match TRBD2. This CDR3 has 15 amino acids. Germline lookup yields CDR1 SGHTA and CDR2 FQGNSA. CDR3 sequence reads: CASGFPSGGGETQYF. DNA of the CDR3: TGTGCCAGCGGCTTCCCGAGCGGGGGCGGGGAGACCCAGTACTTC.

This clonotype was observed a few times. CDR3 in amino acids: CASSLGTGESEQYF. Here the CDR3 DNA reads TGTGCCAGCAGCTTAGGGACAGGGGAATCCGAGCAGTACTTC. The chain combines TRBV7-9 with TRBJ2-7, with 9 nucleotides matching TRBD1. V gave up 1 base and J gave up 6 bases; unmatched junction bases: 4. Germline V CDR1 and CDR2: SEHNR, FQNEAQ (reference sequence). This CDR3 comprises 14 residues.

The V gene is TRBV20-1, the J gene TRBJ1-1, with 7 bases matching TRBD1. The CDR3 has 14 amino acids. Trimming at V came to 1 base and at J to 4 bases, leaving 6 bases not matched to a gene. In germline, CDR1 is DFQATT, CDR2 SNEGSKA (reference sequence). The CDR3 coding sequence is TGCAGTGCTAGAGGTTTACAGGGGATCACTGAAGCTTTCTTT. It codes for CSARGLQGITEAFF.

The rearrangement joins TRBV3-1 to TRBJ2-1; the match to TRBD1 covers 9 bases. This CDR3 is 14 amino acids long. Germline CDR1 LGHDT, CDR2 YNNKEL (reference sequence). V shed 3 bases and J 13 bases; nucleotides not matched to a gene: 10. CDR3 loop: CASSQGTGRETQFF. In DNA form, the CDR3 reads TGTGCCAGCAGCCAGGGGACAGGGAGAGAGACCCAGTTCTTC.

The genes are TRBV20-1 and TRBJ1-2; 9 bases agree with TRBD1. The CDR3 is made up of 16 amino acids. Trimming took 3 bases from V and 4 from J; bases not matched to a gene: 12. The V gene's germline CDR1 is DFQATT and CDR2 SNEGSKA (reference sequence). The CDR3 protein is CSARARTGEGPYGYTF. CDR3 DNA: TGCAGTGCTAGGGCCCGGACAGGGGAGGGCCCCTATGGCTACACCTTC.

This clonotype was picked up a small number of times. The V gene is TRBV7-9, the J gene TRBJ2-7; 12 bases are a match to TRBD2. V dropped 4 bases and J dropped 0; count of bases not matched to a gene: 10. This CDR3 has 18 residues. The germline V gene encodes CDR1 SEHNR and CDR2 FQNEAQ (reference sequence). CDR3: CASSSPTSGGYSSYEQYF. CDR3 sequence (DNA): TGTGCCAGCAGCTCCCCGACTAGCGGGGGCTATAGCTCCTACGAGCAGTACTTC.

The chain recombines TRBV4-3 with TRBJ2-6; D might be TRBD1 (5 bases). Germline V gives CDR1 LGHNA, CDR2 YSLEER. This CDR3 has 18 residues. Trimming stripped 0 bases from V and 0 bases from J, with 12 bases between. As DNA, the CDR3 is TGCGCCAGCAGCCAAGATAGGGGTTCAATCTCTGGGGCCAACGTCCTGACTTTC. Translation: CASSQDRGSISGANVLTF.

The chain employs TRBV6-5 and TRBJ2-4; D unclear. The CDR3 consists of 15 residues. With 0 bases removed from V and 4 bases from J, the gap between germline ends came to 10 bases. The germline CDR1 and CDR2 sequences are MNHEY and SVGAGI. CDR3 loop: CASSYSLTAKNIQYF. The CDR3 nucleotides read TGTGCCAGCAGTTACTCCCTCACAGCTAAAAACATTCAGTACTTC.

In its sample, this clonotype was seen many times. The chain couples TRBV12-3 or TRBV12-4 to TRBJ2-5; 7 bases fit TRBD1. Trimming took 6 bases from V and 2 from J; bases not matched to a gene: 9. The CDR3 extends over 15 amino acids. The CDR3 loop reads CASSRQGTAQETQYF. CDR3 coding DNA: TGTGCCAGCAGCCGTCAGGGGACAGCGCAAGAGACCCAGTACTTC.

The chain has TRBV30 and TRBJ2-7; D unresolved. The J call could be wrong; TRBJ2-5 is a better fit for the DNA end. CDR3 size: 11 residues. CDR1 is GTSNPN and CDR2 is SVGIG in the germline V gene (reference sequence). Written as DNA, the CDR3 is TGTGCCTGGAGTGATATTGGGACCCAGTACTTC. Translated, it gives CAWSDIGTQYF.

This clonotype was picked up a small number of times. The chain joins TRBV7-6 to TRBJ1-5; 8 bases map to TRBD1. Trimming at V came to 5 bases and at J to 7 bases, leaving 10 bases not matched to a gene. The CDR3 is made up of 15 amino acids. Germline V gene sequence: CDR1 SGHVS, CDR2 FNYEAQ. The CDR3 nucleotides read TGTGCCAGCAGCCCCGGTCAGGGGGCCTCGCAGCCCCAGCATTTT. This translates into CASSPGQGASQPQHF.

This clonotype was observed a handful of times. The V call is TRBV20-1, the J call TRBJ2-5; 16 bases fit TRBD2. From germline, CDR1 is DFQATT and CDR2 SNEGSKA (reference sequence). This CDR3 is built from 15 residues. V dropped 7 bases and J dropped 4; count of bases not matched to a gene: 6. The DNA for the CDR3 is TGCAGTGTCGGGACTAGCGGGGGGGTAAGAGAGACCCAGTACTTC. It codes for CSVGTSGGVRETQYF.

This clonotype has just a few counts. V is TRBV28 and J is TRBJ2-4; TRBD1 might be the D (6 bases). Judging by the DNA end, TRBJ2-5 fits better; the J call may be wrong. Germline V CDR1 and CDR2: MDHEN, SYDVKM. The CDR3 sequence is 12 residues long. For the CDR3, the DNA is TGTGCCGCCCTAGGGGGACAAGAGACCCAGTACTTC. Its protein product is CAALGGQETQYF.

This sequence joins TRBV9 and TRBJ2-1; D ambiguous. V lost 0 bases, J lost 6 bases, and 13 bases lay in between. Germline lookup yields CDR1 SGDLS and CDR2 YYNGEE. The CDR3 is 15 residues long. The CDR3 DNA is TGTGCCAGCAGCGTAGCGGTGATTACGAGCAATGAGCAGTTCTTC. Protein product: CASSVAVITSNEQFF.

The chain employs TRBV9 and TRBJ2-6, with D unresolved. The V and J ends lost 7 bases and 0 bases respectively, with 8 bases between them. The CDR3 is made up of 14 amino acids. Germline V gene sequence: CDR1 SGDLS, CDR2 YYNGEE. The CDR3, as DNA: TGTGCCAGCGCCGGTGGCTCTGGGGCCAACGTCCTGACTTTC. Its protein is CASAGGSGANVLTF.

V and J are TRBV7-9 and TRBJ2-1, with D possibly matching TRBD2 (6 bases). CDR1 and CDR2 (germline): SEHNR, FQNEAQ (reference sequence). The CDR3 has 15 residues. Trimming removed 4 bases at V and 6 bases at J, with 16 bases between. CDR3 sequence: CASSSLEGVGNEQFF. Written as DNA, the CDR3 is TGTGCCAGCAGCTCCCTGGAGGGCGTAGGCAATGAGCAGTTCTTC. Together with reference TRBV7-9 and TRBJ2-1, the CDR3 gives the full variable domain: DTGVSQNPRHKITKRGQNVTFRCDPISEHNRLYWYRQTLGQGPEFLTYFQNEAQLEKSRLLSDRFSAERPKGSFSTLEIQRTEQGDSAMYLCASSSLEGVGNEQFFGPGTRLTVL.

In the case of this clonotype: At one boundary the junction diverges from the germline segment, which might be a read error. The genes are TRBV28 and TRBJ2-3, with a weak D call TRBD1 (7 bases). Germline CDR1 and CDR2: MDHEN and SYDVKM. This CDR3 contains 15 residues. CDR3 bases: TGTGCCAGCATCCAAGGGGCAGGGGGGACAGATACGCTGTATTTT. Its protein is CASIQGAGGTDTLYF.

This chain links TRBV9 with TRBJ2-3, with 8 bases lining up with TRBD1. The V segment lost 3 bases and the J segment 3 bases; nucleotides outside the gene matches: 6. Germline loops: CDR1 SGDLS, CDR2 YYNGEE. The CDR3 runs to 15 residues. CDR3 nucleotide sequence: TGTGCCAGCAGCGCTACAGGGGGAAGTACAGATACGCAGTATTTT. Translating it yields CASSATGGSTDTQYF.

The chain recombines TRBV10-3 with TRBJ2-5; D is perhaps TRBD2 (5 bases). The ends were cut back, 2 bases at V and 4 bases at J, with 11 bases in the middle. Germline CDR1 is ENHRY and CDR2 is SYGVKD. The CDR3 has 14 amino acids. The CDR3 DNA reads TGTGCCATCAGTGAGCTCCTAGCTGCAGAGACCCAGTACTTC. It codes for CAISELLAAETQYF.